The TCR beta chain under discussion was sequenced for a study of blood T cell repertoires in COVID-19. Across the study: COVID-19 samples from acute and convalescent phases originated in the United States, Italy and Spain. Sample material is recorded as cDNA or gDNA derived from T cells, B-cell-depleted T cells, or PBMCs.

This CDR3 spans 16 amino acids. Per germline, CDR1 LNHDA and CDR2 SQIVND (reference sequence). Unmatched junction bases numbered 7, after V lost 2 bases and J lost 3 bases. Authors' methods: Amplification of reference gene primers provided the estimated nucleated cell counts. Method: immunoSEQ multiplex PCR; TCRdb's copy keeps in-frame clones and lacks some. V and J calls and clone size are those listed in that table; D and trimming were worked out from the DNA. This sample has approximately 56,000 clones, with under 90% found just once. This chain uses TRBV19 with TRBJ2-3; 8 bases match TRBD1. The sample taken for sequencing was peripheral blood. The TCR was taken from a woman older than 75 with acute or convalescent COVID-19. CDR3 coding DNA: TGTGCCAGTAGTATATCGAGGACAGGGAGAACAGATACGCAGTATTTT. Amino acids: CASSISRTGRTDTQYF.